Listed here are 23 T cell receptor beta chains from one sample, sequenced in a study of human T cells and chemical hapten exposure. As to time point: patch test 2, 6 weeks after DPC sensitization. Treatment here: therapeutic diphenylcyclopropenone sensitization with weekly scalp DPC. Each CDR3 protein is one row after TCRdb ran MiXCR on the RACE reads. Found here are some 150,000 distinct CDR3 sequences, about 12% of them singletons; the top ten hold 1.4%. The specimen was whole blood, collected in connection with sensitization to the hapten diphenylcyclopropenone (DPC). The receptor source for this set is a woman in her 50s with alopecia areata. Some clones in this sample may be carry-over from other donors' samples.

The rearrangement joins TRBV7-9 to TRBJ2-3; D may correspond to TRBD1 or TRBD2 (5 bases each). V dropped 5 bases and J dropped 2 bases, with 14 bases sitting between them. This CDR3 is 15 amino acids long. The germline V gene has CDR1 SEHNR and CDR2 FQNEAQ (reference sequence). For the CDR3, the DNA is TGTGCCAGCAGCCCGACCGGGACCAACACAGATACGCAGTATTTT. Translating gives CASSPTGTNTDTQYF. Filled out from reference TRBV7-9 and TRBJ2-3, the complete variable domain reads DTGVSQNPRHKITKRGQNVTFRCDPISEHNRLYWYRQTLGQGPEFLTYFQNEAQLEKSRLLSDRFSAERPKGSFSTLEIQRTEQGDSAMYLCASSPTGTNTDTQYFGPGTRLTVL.

This clonotype was found many times. The rearrangement joins TRBV5-1 to TRBJ2-1, with D unresolved. The germline V gene encodes CDR1 SGHRS and CDR2 YFSETQ. The CDR3 is 14 amino acids. V was pared by 1 base and J by 5 bases, with 10 bases between. The CDR3 DNA reads TGCGCCAGCAGCTTGTACACCTCAAACAATGAGCAGTTCTTC. It codes for CASSLYTSNNEQFF.

A few counts support this clonotype. The V and J genes are TRBV4-3 and TRBJ1-5, with D perhaps TRBD1 (5 bases). The germline V gene encodes CDR1 LGHNA and CDR2 YSLEER. Trimming cost V 0 bases and J 6 bases, with 9 bases left between them. CDR3 length: 14 amino acids. CDR3: CASSQDQGAQPQHF. CDR3 nucleotide sequence: TGCGCCAGCAGCCAAGATCAGGGTGCTCAGCCCCAGCATTTT.

The sample holds many counts of this clonotype. J is TRBJ2-2 and V is TRBV20-1; TRBD1 matches 9 bases. V lost 4 bases to trimming and J lost 6 bases; unmatched junction nucleotides: 12. CDR3 size: 16 residues. Germline V lookup: CDR1 DFQATT, CDR2 SNEGSKA (reference sequence). The CDR3 spells CSAKSGTGGLPGELFF. CDR3 DNA: TGCAGTGCTAAAAGCGGAACAGGGGGCCTTCCCGGGGAGCTGTTTTTT.

This chain links TRBV6-5 with TRBJ2-2; tentative D call: TRBD2 (7 bases). This CDR3 has 15 residues. Germline CDR1 MNHEY, CDR2 SVGAGI. V lost 8 bases and J lost 2, with 15 bases in between. The CDR3 DNA reads TGTGCCAGCGCCCTAGGGGGGGCTAACACCGGGGAGCTGTTTTTT. The encoded protein is CASALGGANTGELFF.

The rearrangement uses TRBV6-1 and TRBJ2-2, with D uncertain. Germline V gene lookup returns CDR1 MNHNS and CDR2 SASEGT. V lost 0 bases, J lost 6 bases, and 11 bases lay in between. CDR3 length: 15 amino acids. As DNA, the CDR3 is TGTGCCAGCAGTGAAGCGCAAGCGCCGGCCGGGGAGCTGTTTTTT. Protein product: CASSEAQAPAGELFF.

A remark on this clonotype: One end of the junction fails to match germline, which may point to a read error. The V gene is TRBV14, the J gene TRBJ2-2; D tentatively fits TRBD1 or TRBD2 (5 bases each). The germline V gene encodes CDR1 SGHDN and CDR2 FVKESK. CDR3 length: 13 residues. This CDR3 is CASSPWGTGEMFF. As DNA, the CDR3 is TGTGCCAGCAGCCCTTGGGGCACCGGGGAGATGTTTTTT.

This clonotype showed up just a few times. The chain carries TRBV24-1 and TRBJ1-1; perhaps TRBD1 as D (6 bases). V was shortened by 9 bases and J by 6 bases, with 16 bases between the two germline ends. The CDR3 is 13 amino acids. CDR1 KGHDR and CDR2 SFDVKD come from the germline V gene. The CDR3 spells CATRGGRTSEAFF. CDR3 sequence (DNA): TGTGCCACCCGAGGGGGACGCACCTCTGAAGCTTTCTTT.

This clonotype appeared many times. The chain has TRBV2 and TRBJ1-5, with D possibly TRBD1 on 6 matching bases. Trimming left V 2 bases short and J 6 bases short, with 14 bases between. There are 15 residues in the CDR3. Per the germline V gene, CDR1 is SNHLY and CDR2 is FYNNEI. The CDR3 reads CASSEQGRGTQPQHF. The CDR3 DNA sequence: TGTGCCAGCAGTGAACAGGGCAGGGGCACTCAGCCCCAGCATTTT.

This clonotype was picked up a small number of times. The rearrangement uses TRBV20-1 and TRBJ2-2; D not certain. Germline V gives CDR1 DFQATT, CDR2 SNEGSKA (reference sequence). CDR3 length: 12 residues. Between the trimmed V and J ends, which lost 5 bases and 3 bases, there was a span of 7 bases. CDR3 DNA: TGCAGTGCTCAGTGGGACACCGGGGAGCTGTTTTTT. This gives the protein CSAQWDTGELFF.

This clonotype was observed a handful of times. This sequence joins TRBV11-2 and TRBJ1-5; a possible D gene is TRBD1 (6 bases). Germline V lookup: CDR1 SGHAT, CDR2 FQNNGV. The CDR3 is made up of 16 amino acids. Trimming left V 2 bases short and J 4 bases short, with 15 bases between. CDR3 region: CASSLLSGRGNQPQHF. CDR3 sequence (DNA): TGTGCCAGCAGCTTACTCAGCGGGAGGGGGAATCAGCCCCAGCATTTT.

In this sample, this clonotype turned up a few times. The chain links TRBV12-5 to TRBJ2-7; D is possibly TRBD2 (6 bases). This CDR3 is built from 15 residues. Per the germline V gene, CDR1 is LGHNT and CDR2 is FRNRAP. V dropped 7 bases and J dropped 6 bases, with 22 bases sitting between them. CDR3: CASAPGLPMLGEQYF. The CDR3 region has the DNA TGTGCTAGTGCCCCGGGACTCCCCATGTTGGGCGAGCAGTACTTC.

This clonotype was seen a handful of times. This chain connects TRBV4-2 to TRBJ2-5, with 14 bases that match TRBD2. CDR1 and CDR2 from the germline V gene are LGHNA and YNFKEQ. J lost 3 bases, V lost 1 base, and 7 bases had no gene match. This CDR3 is built from 18 residues. The CDR3 coding sequence is TGTGCCAGCAGCCAAGCGGTAGTGGGACTAGCGGGAGAAGAGACCCAGTACTTC. Protein sequence: CASSQAVVGLAGEETQYF.

The chain's CDR3 is CASSSPVHEQYF. CDR3 coding DNA: TGTGCCAGCAGCTCTCCAGTCCACGAGCAGTACTTC. The chain is built from TRBV5-4 and TRBJ2-7, with D hard to call. Germline lookup yields CDR1 SGHNT and CDR2 YYREEE (reference sequence). The CDR3 consists of 12 residues. Between the trimmed V and J ends, which lost 3 bases and 5 bases, there was a span of 9 bases.

The chain couples TRBV24-1 to TRBJ2-1; perhaps TRBD2 as D (7 bases). There are 16 residues in the CDR3. V was pared by 0 bases and J by 4 bases, with 12 bases between. CDR1 is KGHDR, CDR2 SFDVKD, per germline. CDR3 in amino acids: CATSDLAGAAYNEQFF. In DNA form, the CDR3 reads TGTGCCACCAGTGATTTGGCGGGGGCGGCATACAATGAGCAGTTCTTC.

This clonotype showed up many times. This chain links TRBV18 with TRBJ2-1, with D unclear. The germline CDR1 and CDR2 sequences are KGHSH and LQKENI. The CDR3 consists of 13 residues. Trimming removed 3 bases from V and 2 bases from J, with 5 bases in between. The CDR3 bases are TGTGCCAGCTCACCCCAGGCCTACAATGAGCAGTTCTTC. Translation gives CASSPQAYNEQFF.

This clonotype came up many times. The CDR3 reads CASSSWTYEQYF. Here the CDR3 DNA reads TGTGCCAGCAGCTCCTGGACCTACGAGCAGTACTTC. The J gene is TRBJ2-7, the V gene TRBV12-3 or TRBV12-4; D ambiguous. This CDR3 spans 12 amino acids. Trimming took off 6 bases at V and 2 bases at J, with 8 bases between the two ends.

The sample holds a few counts of this clonotype. The genes are TRBV20-1 and TRBJ2-1, with unresolved D. In germline, CDR1 is DFQATT, CDR2 SNEGSKA (reference sequence). The CDR3 has 10 amino acids. Between the trimmed V and J ends, which lost 3 bases and 7 bases, there was a span of 4 bases. As DNA, the CDR3 is TGCAGTGCTAGGAGGAATGAGCAGTTCTTC. Protein: CSARRNEQFF.

In its sample, this clonotype was seen a few times. The chain links TRBV20-1 to TRBJ2-5; weak D call: TRBD1 (6 bases). This CDR3 contains 16 residues. Germline loops: CDR1 DFQATT, CDR2 SNEGSKA (reference sequence). V lost 1 base and J lost 5, with 20 bases in between. CDR3 residues: CSARGGHTSQGETQYF. The CDR3 coding sequence is TGCAGTGCTAGAGGTGGGCACACATCCCAGGGGGAGACCCAGTACTTC.

This clonotype was counted a single time. This rearrangement joins TRBV18 to TRBJ2-3, with no clear D. V dropped 4 bases and J dropped 1 base, with 12 bases sitting between them. CDR1 and CDR2 (germline): KGHSH, LQKENI. There are 15 residues in the CDR3. This chain's CDR3 is CASSLEDMGTDTQYF. CDR3 DNA sequence: TGTGCCAGCTCACTAGAAGACATGGGCACAGATACGCAGTATTTT. Using reference TRBV18 and TRBJ2-3 for the parts outside the CDR3, the full variable domain is NAGVMQNPRHLVRRRGQEARLRCSPMKGHSHVYWYRQLPEEGLKFMVYLQKENIIDESGMPKERFSAEFPKEGPSILRIQQVVRGDSAAYFCASSLEDMGTDTQYFGPGTRLTVL.

The chain combines TRBV7-2 with TRBJ2-2, with 13 bases identical to TRBD2. V gave up 4 bases and J gave up 8 bases; unmatched junction bases: 10. The germline V gene encodes CDR1 SGHTA and CDR2 FQGNSA. The CDR3 sequence is 17 residues long. CDR3: CASSSAPGLAGQGELFF. The CDR3 DNA follows: TGTGCCAGCAGCTCGGCACCGGGACTAGCGGGGCAAGGGGAGCTGTTTTTT.

The CDR3 loop is CSARTSGQAHRWGGYTF. The CDR3 region has the DNA TGCAGTGCTAGAACCTCGGGACAGGCACACCGGTGGGGCGGCTACACCTTC. The chain employs TRBV20-1 and TRBJ1-2, with 8 positions matching TRBD1. Germline CDR1 is DFQATT and CDR2 is SNEGSKA (reference sequence). J gave up 8 bases and V 2 bases, and 19 bases lay outside the gene matches. The CDR3 spans 17 residues.

The table lists this clonotype with a few counts. This chain links TRBV12-3 or TRBV12-4 with TRBJ2-5, with 12 bases lining up with TRBD2. The CDR3 covers 14 residues. V gave up 7 bases and J gave up 5 bases; unmatched junction bases: 5. For the CDR3, the DNA is TGTGCCAGCAACCTAGCGGGAGGGCGCGAGACCCAGTACTTC. This encodes CASNLAGGRETQYF.